The entry that follows covers one T cell receptor beta chain sequence. Its antigen specificity is not known. No base quality information exists; no much larger clone differs at one position. The sample belongs to a study of T cell responses to AZD1222 COVID-19 vaccine (dated by TCRdb to the early 2020s). Broadly, across the study: Because spike-specific TCR depth and breadth did not differ between the two schedules, AZD1222 recipients who got a second dose at roughly 4 weeks were pooled with those who got a second dose at roughly 12 weeks. A total of approximately 240 trial participants underwent TCR sequencing, of whom more than 200 had received two doses of AZD1222 and around 25 had received two doses of the MenACWY control vaccine. Trial participants were enrolled into age subgroups of 18-55, 56-69 and 70-plus years, which contained 148, 28 and 57 TCR-sequenced participants, respectively. The investigation overall reported the following: The 56-69-year group was small, and its depth increase did not reach significance, likely because of low power. Reportedly, close to half of the unique spike-specific TCRs recognized epitopes lying outside the regions that are mutated in the B.1.351 and B.1.1.7 variants. Because no day 14 peak-response samples were available, the repertoires could be characterized only after the peak T cell response. A significant rise in spike-specific TCR breadth and depth was observed after two AZD1222 doses relative to day 0 and relative to MenACWY recipients. CD4 TCRs associated with the vaccine covered the entire spike protein, and the dominant responses were in regions 160-218 and 743-854. Participants were mostly white British, with more females than males. The authors suggested clonal diversity may have been underestimated. Only five to seven AZD1222 recipients were SARS-CoV-2 seropositive at baseline, limiting conclusions about previously exposed vaccinees.

The CDR3 regions of human TCRbeta chains were subjected to immunosequencing. As for how the authors treated the data: TCRs in the repertoires were matched against a reference library of SARS-CoV-2-specific TCRs that had been generated with the MIRA antigen-specificity platform. Breadth was defined as the fraction of unique TCRs that were SARS-CoV-2-associated, and depth was defined as the fraction of total T cells that were SARS-CoV-2-associated. Using the MIRA data, each spike-specific TCR was assigned both to the spike region to which the TCR was reactive and to a CD4 or CD8 class. Log10-transformed breadth and depth values were compared by one-way ANOVA with Sidak's multiple comparisons tests. This is the immuneACCESS table as TCRdb keeps it, with only in-frame sequences that have V and J called. A part of the clones is gone; compared with another copy, unresolved V genes explain less than half, and the rest is unexplained. V and J calls and clone size are given by that table; D and trimming were obtained from the DNA. The sample yields roughly 120,000 clones; roughly 87% were counted once. Jointly, the top ten make up around 3% of the sample.

From cysteine to phenylalanine, the CDR3 is 15 amino acids long. Only CDR3 DNA is held: 45 bases, read in frame from base 1. Unmatched junction bases come to 9, with V trimmed by 5 bases and J by 5 bases. The germline V gene (reference sequence) specifies LNHNV as CDR1 and YYDKDF as CDR2. This sample's time point label indicates: baseline before first vaccination. Vaccinee samples came from UK trials COV001 and COV002, including a single-blind randomized controlled phase 2/3 trial of AZD1222 (ChAdOx1 nCoV-19) in healthy adults. For TCRbeta chain sequencing, PBMC samples from trial participants were taken at day 0 and at day 28 after the second dose.

The sample consisted of peripheral blood, taken on day 0 of AZD1222 vaccination. The chain was built from TRBV15 and TRBJ2-1, with 7 central nucleotides matching TRBD2. The clonotype originates from an adult in good health. The CDR3 protein: CATSARLARDNEQFF. The sequenced DNA: TGTGCCACCAGCGCGAGACTAGCTCGCGACAATGAGCAGTTCTTC.